The T cell receptor beta chain under discussion was sequenced for a study of cytomegalovirus exposure and HLA in healthy donors. Background on the study: A prior study identified just under 120 million unique TCR beta sequences from 200 million or so T cells.

The PCR ran on 60 Vbeta and 13 Jbeta primers. TCRdb's copy holds only in-frame clones and misses some; the assay was immunoSEQ multiplex PCR. The table includes under 150,000 clones, around 77% detected once. Notes on the study in general: According to an earlier analysis, most TCR beta V segments yielded productive rearrangements about 90% or about 30% of the time. Presence/absence analyses rested on an assumption that sequencing depth was roughly uniform across donors.

This clone was seen once. Antigen specificity is unknown. The V gene's germline CDR1 is MGHRA and CDR2 YSYEKL. Trimming shortened V by 1 base and J by 4 bases, and 11 bases separated the two germline ends. This CDR3 comprises 14 residues. Specimen: PBMCs. V usage is TRBV4-1 and J usage is TRBJ2-7, with no clear D. This sequence originates from a woman in her 30s in good health and CMV-seropositive. The CDR3 here is CASSQAGNEYEQYF. Here the CDR3 DNA reads TGCGCCAGCAGCCAAGCAGGAAATGAATACGAGCAGTACTTC.